Below are 30 T cell receptor beta chains sequenced from a single sample in a study of human T cells and chemical hapten exposure listed by TCRdb under 2021. Libraries were made using RACE. Sequencing took place on a NextSeq 500. TCRdb cleaned the public reads at Q25 with fastp, built clones with MiXCR and kept in-frame beta chains. Entries that share a CDR3 protein sequence are merged under the most common genes and DNA. This sample comprises roughly 180,000 distinct CDR3 sequences, around 24% of them detected only once. The ten largest account for 6% to 8% of the sample. The sample's time point, from its label and the paper: patch test 1, 2 weeks after DPC sensitization. Taken with the paper, the label for treatment or condition translates to: therapeutic diphenylcyclopropenone sensitization with weekly scalp DPC. The sample in question was whole blood, obtained in connection with sensitization to the hapten diphenylcyclopropenone (DPC). The receptors here all came from a woman aged 45 to 65 with alopecia areata. Some clones in this sample may be carry-over from other donors' samples.

This clonotype was seen repeatedly, ten times or more. The chain has TRBV28 and TRBJ1-1; no definite D call. V was shortened by 3 bases and J by 4 bases, with 15 bases between the two germline ends. The germline CDR1 and CDR2 sequences are MDHEN and SYDVKM. The CDR3 covers 15 residues. The CDR3 sequence is CASSFPAGGSTEAFF. CDR3 sequence (DNA): TGTGCCAGCAGTTTCCCGGCGGGCGGCTCCACTGAAGCTTTCTTT.

This clonotype was observed a handful of times. The chain links TRBV20-1 to TRBJ2-6, with D uncertain. CDR3 size: 14 residues. Trimming shortened V by 3 bases and J by 0 bases, and 6 bases separated the two germline ends. Germline lookup yields CDR1 DFQATT and CDR2 SNEGSKA (reference sequence). CDR3 nucleotide sequence: TGCAGTGCTAGTGTGCACTCTGGGGCCAACGTCCTGACTTTC. This gives the protein CSASVHSGANVLTF.

The chain carries TRBV13 and TRBJ1-1; D is unresolved. Per the germline V gene, CDR1 is PRHDT and CDR2 is FYEKMQ (reference sequence). The CDR3 has 17 residues. The V end was cut by 5 bases, the J end by 0 bases, with 19 bases between. CDR3: CASSLSGEGVLNTEAFF. The CDR3 DNA follows: TGTGCCAGCAGCCTATCCGGGGAGGGCGTTTTGAACACTGAAGCTTTCTTT.

The CDR3 spells CAWSVSVRQPQHF. The CDR3 region has the DNA TGTGCCTGGAGTGTTTCAGTTCGCCAGCCCCAGCATTTT. The chain links TRBV30 to TRBJ1-5; no firm D call. The CDR3 sequence is 13 residues long. Per germline, CDR1 GTSNPN and CDR2 SVGIG (reference sequence). Trimming shortened V by 0 bases and J by 7 bases, and 10 bases separated the two germline ends.

The rearrangement links TRBV6-5 to TRBJ1-4; D is perhaps TRBD1 (5 bases). There are 16 residues in the CDR3. Trimming cost V 2 bases and J 2 bases, with 12 bases left between them. Germline lookup yields CDR1 MNHEY and CDR2 SVGAGI. The CDR3 protein is CASSYDRSGTNEKLFF. DNA of the CDR3: TGTGCCAGCAGTTACGACCGTTCAGGGACTAATGAAAAACTGTTTTTT.

This clonotype was found a few times. The chain employs TRBV20-1 and TRBJ2-3, with TRBD2 matching over 7 bases. CDR3 length equals 12 residues. With 6 bases clipped from V and 2 bases from J, the junction kept 2 bases outside the gene matches. CDR1 and CDR2 (germline): DFQATT, SNEGSKA (reference sequence). The CDR3 DNA is TGCAGTGCGGGACTAACCACAGATACGCAGTATTTT. Translation: CSAGLTTDTQYF.

This sequence joins TRBV6-6 and TRBJ1-2; D ambiguous. The CDR3 sequence is 12 residues long. Germline V gene sequence: CDR1 MNHNY, CDR2 SVGAGI (reference sequence). V dropped 4 bases and J dropped 5 bases, with 8 bases sitting between them. CDR3 in amino acids: CASSLGTYGYTF. CDR3 nucleotide sequence: TGTGCCAGCAGTTTAGGTACTTATGGCTACACCTTC.

This clonotype was counted between two and nine times. This rearrangement joins TRBV10-3 to TRBJ2-7, with a weak D call TRBD2 (6 bases). The CDR3 loop spans 14 amino acids. Germline CDR1 is ENHRY and CDR2 is SYGVKD. Trimming took 6 bases from V and 2 from J, leaving 14 bases between them. The CDR3 sequence: CAISPSVETYEQYF. The CDR3 region has the DNA TGTGCCATCAGCCCTAGCGTAGAAACCTACGAGCAGTACTTC.

This clonotype was detected a few times. The rearrangement joins TRBV9 to TRBJ1-1; D gene uncertain. This CDR3 spans 14 amino acids. Germline CDR1 and CDR2: SGDLS and YYNGEE. The germline V and J ends were trimmed by 0 bases and 1 base, with 7 bases remaining between them. The CDR3 region is CASSVATENTEAFF. The CDR3 DNA reads TGTGCCAGCAGCGTAGCTACGGAGAACACTGAAGCTTTCTTT.

This clonotype has more than one count but fewer than ten. The chain employs TRBV29-1 and TRBJ2-1; TRBD2 matches at 9 bases. V lost 3 bases, J lost 3 bases, and 3 bases stayed unmatched. CDR3 size: 14 residues. Germline values: CDR1 SQVTM, CDR2 ANQGSEA. This chain's CDR3 is CSVEGGRGYNEQFF. The CDR3 coding sequence is TGCAGCGTTGAGGGCGGGAGGGGCTACAATGAGCAGTTCTTC.

This clonotype was counted only a few times. V and J are TRBV9 and TRBJ2-2; 10 bases are shared with TRBD1. Germline trimming cut 0 bases from V and 5 bases from J; bases unmatched to any gene: 4. The CDR3 runs 16 residues. Germline V gives CDR1 SGDLS, CDR2 YYNGEE. The CDR3 is CASSVGPGQGTGELFF. CDR3 DNA sequence: TGTGCCAGCAGCGTAGGACCGGGACAGGGGACCGGGGAGCTGTTTTTT.

J is TRBJ2-5 and V is TRBV14; D unclear. V was shortened by 1 base and J by 7 bases, with 7 bases between the two germline ends. The CDR3 is made up of 12 amino acids. Germline CDR1 SGHDN, CDR2 FVKESK. The CDR3 here is CASSQVGATQYF. The DNA for the CDR3 is TGTGCCAGCAGCCAAGTTGGAGCGACCCAGTACTTC.

This clonotype was seen only a few times. This rearrangement joins TRBV10-2 to TRBJ1-4, with D maybe TRBD1 (5 bases). Germline V gene lookup returns CDR1 WSHSY and CDR2 SAAADI. This CDR3 contains 12 residues. With 9 bases removed from V and 8 bases from J, the gap between germline ends came to 13 bases. This CDR3 is CASRRPGEKLFF. The CDR3 region has the DNA TGCGCCAGTAGACGCCCAGGGGAAAAACTGTTTTTT.

A remark on this clonotype: This sequence may be a read error, since a much larger clone differs from it by one base. This CDR3 reads CASSVQGSTGANVLIF. The CDR3 coding sequence is TGCGCCAGCAGCGTCCAGGGTTCAACCGGGGCCAACGTCCTGATTTTC. The rearrangement links TRBV5-1 to TRBJ2-6; D assignment may be TRBD1 or TRBD2 (5 bases each). Germline lookup yields CDR1 SGHRS and CDR2 YFSETQ. CDR3 size: 16 residues. Based on the CDR3 plus reference TRBV5-1 and TRBJ2-6, the full variable domain is KAGVTQTPRYLIKTRGQQVTLSCSPISGHRSVSWYQQTPGQGLQFLFEYFSETQRNKGNFPGRFSGRQFSNSRSEMNVSTLELGDSALYLCASSVQGSTGANVLIFGAGSRLTVL.

This clonotype was counted a few times. For the CDR3, the DNA is TGTGCCAGCAGTTACGACAGGGTCATCGACGAGCAGTACTTC. This gives the protein CASSYDRVIDEQYF. The genes are TRBV6-5 and TRBJ2-7; 7 bases line up with TRBD1. In germline, CDR1 is MNHEY, CDR2 SVGAGI. Trimming cost V 2 bases and J 5 bases; bases outside gene matches: 6. The CDR3 is 14 amino acids.

The J gene is TRBJ2-3, the V gene TRBV2; 7 bases map to TRBD1. V lost 2 bases, J lost 3 bases, and 8 bases stayed unmatched. Germline CDR1 SNHLY, CDR2 FYNNEI. This CDR3 is built from 16 residues. The CDR3 protein is CASSESVRGQTDTQYF. CDR3 sequence (DNA): TGTGCCAGCAGTGAAAGTGTTAGGGGGCAGACAGATACGCAGTATTTT. Filled out from reference TRBV2 and TRBJ2-3, the complete variable domain reads EPEVTQTPSHQVTQMGQEVILRCVPISNHLYFYWYRQILGQKVEFLVSFYNNEISEKSEIFDDQFSVERPDGSNFTLKIRSTKLEDSAMYFCASSESVRGQTDTQYFGPGTRLTVL.

This clonotype was seen a handful of times. The V call is TRBV29-1, the J call TRBJ1-1; no reliable D call. Trimming stripped 3 bases from V and 0 bases from J, with 5 bases between. The CDR3 has 12 amino acids. Germline V CDR1 and CDR2: SQVTM, ANQGSEA. This CDR3 is CSVDVMNTEAFF. The CDR3 nucleotides read TGCAGCGTTGACGTGATGAACACTGAAGCTTTCTTT.

The chain couples TRBV11-2 to TRBJ2-1, with 9 bases aligning to TRBD2. CDR1 SGHAT and CDR2 FQNNGV come from the germline V gene. The CDR3 is made up of 15 amino acids. Trimming cost V 3 bases and J 4 bases; bases outside gene matches: 4. This chain's CDR3 is CASSLRGGAYNEQFF. The CDR3 DNA reads TGTGCCAGCAGCTTGCGGGGGGGGGCTTACAATGAGCAGTTCTTC.

V usage is TRBV20-1 and J usage is TRBJ2-1; perhaps TRBD2 as D (5 bases). Trimming shortened V by 3 bases and J by 3 bases, and 9 bases separated the two germline ends. From germline, CDR1 is DFQATT and CDR2 SNEGSKA (reference sequence). This CDR3 comprises 13 residues. This CDR3 reads CSARGSGYNEQFF. The CDR3 DNA is TGCAGTGCTAGGGGGAGTGGCTACAATGAGCAGTTCTTC.

On this clonotype: A read error may be the cause here, since a much bigger clone is one base away. V is TRBV7-3 and J is TRBJ2-2; weak D call: TRBD2 (5 bases). The germline CDR1 and CDR2 sequences are SGHTA and FQGTGA. CDR3 size: 13 residues. The CDR3 nucleotides read TGTGCCAGCAGCTTAGAGAACACCGGGGAGCCGTTTTTT. Encoded protein: CASSLENTGEPFF.

In its sample, this clonotype was seen a few times. The V gene is TRBV27, the J gene TRBJ2-2, with D perhaps TRBD1 (6 bases). The CDR3 extends over 14 amino acids. V was trimmed by 5 bases and J by 3 bases, leaving 10 bases between them. The V gene's germline CDR1 is MNHEY and CDR2 SMNVEV (reference sequence). The CDR3 loop is CASSPYRDTGELFF. CDR3 DNA sequence: TGTGCCAGCAGTCCCTACAGGGACACCGGGGAGCTGTTTTTT.

The V and J genes are TRBV4-1 and TRBJ1-1; maybe TRBD1 (6 bases). V gave up 1 base and J gave up 4 bases, with 13 bases separating them. The germline V gene has CDR1 MGHRA and CDR2 YSYEKL. This CDR3 comprises 15 residues. CDR3 amino acids: CASSQVSTGATEAFF. In DNA form, the CDR3 reads TGCGCCAGCAGCCAAGTCTCGACAGGAGCCACTGAAGCTTTCTTT.

This clonotype has more than one count but fewer than ten. V usage is TRBV29-1 and J usage is TRBJ2-7; 10 bases fit TRBD2. Germline CDR1 is SQVTM and CDR2 is ANQGSEA. With 4 bases clipped from V and 1 base from J, the junction kept 7 bases outside the gene matches. This CDR3 region has 15 residues. CDR3 DNA: TGCAGCGTTGTTCTACTAGCGGGACTTTCCTACGAGCAGTACTTC. This translates into CSVVLLAGLSYEQYF.

This sequence joins TRBV29-1 and TRBJ2-2; D is unresolved. V was shortened by 7 bases and J by 7 bases, with 13 bases between the two germline ends. Germline CDR1 is SQVTM and CDR2 is ANQGSEA. CDR3 length equals 12 residues. The CDR3 DNA reads as TGCAGCGGAGGTAGTCTGATCGGGGAGCTGTTTTTT. It codes for CSGGSLIGELFF.

V gene TRBV12-3 or TRBV12-4 combines with J gene TRBJ1-1; D unclear. The V gene lost 6 bases and the J gene lost 2 bases, with 7 bases spanning the gap. The CDR3 consists of 12 residues. CDR3 coding DNA: TGTGCCAGCAGGCCCGGTAACACTGAAGCTTTCTTT. Translated: CASRPGNTEAFF.

With respect to this clonotype: Compared with germline, one end of the junction differs, possibly owing to a read error. J is TRBJ2-6 and V is TRBV6-5, with D hard to call. The CDR3 loop spans 16 amino acids. Germline CDR1 reads MNHEY; CDR2 reads SVGAGI. The CDR3, as DNA: TGTGCCAACAGTTACGTGAGGTTGTCCGGGGCCAACGTCCTGACTTTC. Its translation: CANSYVRLSGANVLTF.

In its sample, this clonotype was seen many times. This chain connects TRBV5-1 to TRBJ1-5; the D is unclear. Germline V CDR1 and CDR2: SGHRS, YFSETQ. Trimming stripped 4 bases from V and 2 bases from J, with 13 bases between. The CDR3 runs 15 residues. The CDR3 bases are TGCGCCAGCAGCCTGGGCCTAGGTGGCAATCAGCCCCAGCATTTT. Translating it yields CASSLGLGGNQPQHF.

This clonotype was seen a handful of times. The chain carries TRBV20-1 and TRBJ2-7, with 7 bases that match TRBD1. The CDR3 consists of 15 residues. The germline CDR1 and CDR2 sequences are DFQATT and SNEGSKA (reference sequence). With V trimmed by 6 bases and J by 0 bases, 11 bases remained unmatched. The CDR3 is CSAYPGQAVSYEQYF. The CDR3 nucleotides read TGCAGTGCGTACCCTGGACAGGCGGTCTCCTACGAGCAGTACTTC.

The chain carries TRBV30 and TRBJ2-3, with no clear D. V was clipped by 4 bases and J by 2 bases, with 10 bases between them. This CDR3 has 13 residues. In germline, CDR1 is GTSNPN, CDR2 SVGIG (reference sequence). CDR3 loop: CAWTPRTTDTQYF. The CDR3 coding sequence is TGTGCCTGGACCCCACGGACCACAGATACGCAGTATTTT.

This clonotype was counted between two and nine times. V usage is TRBV20-1 and J usage is TRBJ1-2, with TRBD1 identical over 7 bases. Germline-derived CDR1 and CDR2 are DFQATT and SNEGSKA (reference sequence). The junction had 15 bases not matched to a gene; V was cut back by 6 bases and J by 5 bases. This CDR3 region has 15 residues. In DNA, the CDR3 is TGCAGTGCCACCAATCGGGACAGTCCCTATTATGGCTACACCTTC. Translating it yields CSATNRDSPYYGYTF.